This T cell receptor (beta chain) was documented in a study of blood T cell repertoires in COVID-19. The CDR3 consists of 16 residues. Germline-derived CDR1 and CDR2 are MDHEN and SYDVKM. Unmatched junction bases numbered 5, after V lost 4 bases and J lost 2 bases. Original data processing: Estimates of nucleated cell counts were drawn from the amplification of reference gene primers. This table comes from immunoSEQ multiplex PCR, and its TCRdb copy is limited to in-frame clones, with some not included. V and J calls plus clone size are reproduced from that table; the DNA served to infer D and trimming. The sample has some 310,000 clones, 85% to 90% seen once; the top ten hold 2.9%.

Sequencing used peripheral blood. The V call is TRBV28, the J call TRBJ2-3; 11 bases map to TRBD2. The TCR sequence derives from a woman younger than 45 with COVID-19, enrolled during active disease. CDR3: CASSSTSGRNTDTQYF. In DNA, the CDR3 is TGTGCCAGCAGTTCTACTAGCGGGAGAAACACAGATACGCAGTATTTT.